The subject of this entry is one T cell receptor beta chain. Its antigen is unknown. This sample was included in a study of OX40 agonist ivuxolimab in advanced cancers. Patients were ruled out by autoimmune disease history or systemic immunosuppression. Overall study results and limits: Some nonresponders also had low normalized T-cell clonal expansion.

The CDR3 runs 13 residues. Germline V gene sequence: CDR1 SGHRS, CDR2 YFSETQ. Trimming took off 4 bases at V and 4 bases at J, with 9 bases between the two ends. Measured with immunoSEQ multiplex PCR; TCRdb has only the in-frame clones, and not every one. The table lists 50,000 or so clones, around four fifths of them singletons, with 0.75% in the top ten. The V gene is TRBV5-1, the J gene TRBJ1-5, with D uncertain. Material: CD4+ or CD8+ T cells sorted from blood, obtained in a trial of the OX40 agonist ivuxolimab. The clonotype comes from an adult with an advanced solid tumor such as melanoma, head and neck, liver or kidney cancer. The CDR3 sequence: CASSRDTNQPQHF. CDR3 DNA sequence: TGCGCCAGCAGCCGTGACACAAATCAGCCCCAGCATTTT.